The subject of this entry is one T cell receptor (beta chain). The data are from a study of human versus mouse CDR3 diversity and MHC coevolution. Naive CD4 T cells were sorted as CD45RO-negative, CD62L-positive. Germline V gene lookup returns CDR1 LNHDA and CDR2 SQIVND (reference sequence). Trimming stripped 3 bases from V and 6 bases from J, with 15 bases between. The CDR3 is made up of 15 amino acids. Clones were read by immunoSEQ multiplex PCR, and TCRdb kept only the in-frame ones, dropping some. The data show tens of thousands of clones, with approximately 94% seen just once and about 19% held by the top ten.

The sequenced sample was naive CD4+ T cells from blood. The subset here: CD45RO-negative CD62L-positive naive CD4 T cells. The chain carries TRBV19 and TRBJ1-5, with D uncertain. This TCR was sampled from a person aged 55 to 70 in good health. CDR3 in amino acids: CASSISTERRQPQHF. Here the CDR3 DNA reads TGTGCCAGTAGTATTAGTACAGAGCGGCGTCAGCCCCAGCATTTT.